The entry that follows covers one T cell receptor (beta chain) sequence. Its antigen is not known. CDR3 size: 13 residues. Germline V gene sequence: CDR1 SGHTA, CDR2 FQGNSA. Trimming removed 4 bases from V and 6 bases from J, with 11 bases in between. The data were taken from a study of response to subunit inactivated influenza vaccine. Study outcomes and limitations: Authors suggested seasonal influenza vaccinations each recruit few new T cells.

MiXCR, run by TCRdb on the RT-PCR reads, gives a single entry per CDR3 protein. The data hold 650,000 to 800,000 distinct CDR3 sequences, with approximately 18% observed a single time. The sequence was collected from a man in his forties or fifties who received an inactivated influenza vaccine. The J gene is TRBJ2-3, the V gene TRBV7-2; weak D call: TRBD1 (6 bases). Sequencing was performed on PBMCs from blood, taken more than 4 days after vaccination. The CDR3 loop reads CASSSYRDDTQYF. In DNA, the CDR3 is TGTGCCAGCAGCTCATACAGGGACGATACGCAGTATTTT.